This T cell receptor (beta chain) was sequenced during a study of control samples from healthy donors and cancer patients. This clone was picked up many times. Here immunoSEQ multiplex PCR was the method, and the copy in TCRdb shows in-frame clones only, minus some. Of 110,000 to 150,000 clones listed, about 89% are singletons. The sequenced material came from blood. The source of this sequence is a young man in good health.

CDR3 protein: CASSAIGGSGTDTQYF. The CDR3 nucleotides are TGTGCCAGCAGTGCGATCGGGGGGTCGGGCACAGATACGCAGTATTTT. The genes are TRBV6-4 and TRBJ2-3; 7 positions agree with TRBD2. The V gene end was trimmed by 4 bases and the J gene end by 1 base; junction bases not matched to a gene: 8. Germline CDR1 and CDR2: MRHNA and SNTAGT. The CDR3 spans 16 residues.